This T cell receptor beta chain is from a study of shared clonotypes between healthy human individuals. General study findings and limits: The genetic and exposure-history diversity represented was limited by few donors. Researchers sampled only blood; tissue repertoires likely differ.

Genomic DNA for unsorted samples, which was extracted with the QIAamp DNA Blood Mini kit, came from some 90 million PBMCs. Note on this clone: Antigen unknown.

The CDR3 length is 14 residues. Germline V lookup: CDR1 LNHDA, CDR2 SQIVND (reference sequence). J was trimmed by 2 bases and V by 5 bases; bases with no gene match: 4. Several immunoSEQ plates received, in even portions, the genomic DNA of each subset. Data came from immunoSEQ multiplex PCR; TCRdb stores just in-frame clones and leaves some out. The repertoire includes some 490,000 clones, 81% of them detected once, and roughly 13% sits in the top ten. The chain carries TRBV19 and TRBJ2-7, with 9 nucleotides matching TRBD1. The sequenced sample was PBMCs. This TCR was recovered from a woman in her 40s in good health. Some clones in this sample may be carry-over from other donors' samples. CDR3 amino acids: CASSPQGAAYEQYF. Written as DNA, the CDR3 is TGTGCCAGTAGTCCACAGGGGGCGGCCTACGAGCAGTACTTC. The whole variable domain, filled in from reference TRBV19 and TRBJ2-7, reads DGGITQSPKYLFRKEGQNVTLSCEQNLNHDAMYWYRQDPGQGLRLIYYSQIVNDFQKGDIAEGYSVSREKKESFPLTVTSAQKNPTAFYLCASSPQGAAYEQYFGPGTRLTVT.